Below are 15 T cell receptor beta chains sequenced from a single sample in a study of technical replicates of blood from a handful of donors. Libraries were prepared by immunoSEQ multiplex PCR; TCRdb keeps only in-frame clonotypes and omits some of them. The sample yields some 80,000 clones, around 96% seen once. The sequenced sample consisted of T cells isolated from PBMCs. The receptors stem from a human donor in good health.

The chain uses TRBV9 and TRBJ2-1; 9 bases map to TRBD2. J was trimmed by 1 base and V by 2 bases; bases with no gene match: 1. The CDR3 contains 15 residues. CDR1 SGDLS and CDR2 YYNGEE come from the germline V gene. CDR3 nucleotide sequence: TGTGCCAGCAGCGTCCTAGCGGGATCCTACAATGAGCAGTTCTTC. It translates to CASSVLAGSYNEQFF.

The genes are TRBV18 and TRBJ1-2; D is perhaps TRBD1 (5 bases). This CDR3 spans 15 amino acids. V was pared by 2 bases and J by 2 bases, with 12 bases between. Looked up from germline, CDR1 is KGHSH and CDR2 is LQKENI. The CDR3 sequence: CASSPSGRPNYGYTF. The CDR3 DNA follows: TGTGCCAGCTCACCATCAGGGCGCCCCAACTATGGCTACACCTTC.

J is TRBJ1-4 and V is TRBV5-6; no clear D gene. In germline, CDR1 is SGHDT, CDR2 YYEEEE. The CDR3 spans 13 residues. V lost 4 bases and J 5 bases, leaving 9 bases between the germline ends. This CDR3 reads CASSQRMNEKLFF. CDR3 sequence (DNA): TGTGCCAGCAGCCAGCGGATGAATGAAAAACTGTTTTTT.

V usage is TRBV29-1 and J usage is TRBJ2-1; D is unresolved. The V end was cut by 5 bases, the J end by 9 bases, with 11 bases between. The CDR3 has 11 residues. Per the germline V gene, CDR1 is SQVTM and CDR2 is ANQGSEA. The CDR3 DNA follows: TGCAGCGTTACCCCCCCCGGTGAGCAGTTCTTC. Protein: CSVTPPGEQFF.

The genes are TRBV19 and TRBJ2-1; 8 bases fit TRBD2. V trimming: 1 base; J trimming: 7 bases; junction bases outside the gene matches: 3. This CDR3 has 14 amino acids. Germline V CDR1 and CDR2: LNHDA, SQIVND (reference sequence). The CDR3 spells CASSIGGRFNEQFF. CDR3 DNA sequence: TGTGCCAGTAGTATAGGCGGGAGGTTTAATGAGCAGTTCTTC.

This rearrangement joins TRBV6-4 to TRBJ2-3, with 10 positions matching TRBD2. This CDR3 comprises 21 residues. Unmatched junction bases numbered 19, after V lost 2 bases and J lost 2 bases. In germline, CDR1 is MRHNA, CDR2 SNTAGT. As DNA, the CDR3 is TGTGCCAGCAGTGACCCGATTCTTGAGCGGGAGGGCTTTTTCATCACAGATACGCAGTATTTT. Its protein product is CASSDPILEREGFFITDTQYF.

The CDR3 sequence: CSVQGIHEQYF. The DNA of the CDR3 is TGCAGCGTCCAGGGGATCCACGAGCAGTACTTC. The rearrangement uses TRBV29-1 and TRBJ2-7; D is perhaps TRBD1 (6 bases). The CDR3 extends over 11 amino acids. Germline loops: CDR1 SQVTM, CDR2 ANQGSEA. The ends were cut back, 6 bases at V and 5 bases at J, with 11 bases in the middle.

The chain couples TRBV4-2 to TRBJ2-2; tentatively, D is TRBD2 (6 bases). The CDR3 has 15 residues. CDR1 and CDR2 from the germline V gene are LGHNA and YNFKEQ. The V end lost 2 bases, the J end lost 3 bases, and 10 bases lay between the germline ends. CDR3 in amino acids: CASSQPGTDTGELFF. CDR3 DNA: TGTGCCAGCAGCCAACCGGGGACTGACACCGGGGAGCTGTTTTTT.

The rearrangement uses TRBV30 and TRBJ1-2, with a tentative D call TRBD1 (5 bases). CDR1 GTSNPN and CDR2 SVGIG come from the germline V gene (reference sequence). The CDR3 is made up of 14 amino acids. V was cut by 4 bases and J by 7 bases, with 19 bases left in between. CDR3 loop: CAWTGRGSIAGYTF. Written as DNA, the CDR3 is TGTGCCTGGACAGGGAGGGGCTCGATTGCTGGCTACACCTTC.

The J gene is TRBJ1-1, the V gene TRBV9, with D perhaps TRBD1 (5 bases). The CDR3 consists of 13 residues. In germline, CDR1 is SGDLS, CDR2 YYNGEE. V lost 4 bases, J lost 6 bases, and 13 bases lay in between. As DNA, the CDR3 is TGTGCCAGCAGCCAGGGTTATGTCTCTGAAGCTTTCTTT. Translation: CASSQGYVSEAFF.

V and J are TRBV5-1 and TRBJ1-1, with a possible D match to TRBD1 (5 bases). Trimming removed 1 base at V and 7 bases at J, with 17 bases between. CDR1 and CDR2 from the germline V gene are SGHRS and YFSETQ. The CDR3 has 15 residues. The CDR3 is CASSLTSGRAFEAFF. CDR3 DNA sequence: TGCGCCAGCAGCTTGACCTCGGGCAGGGCGTTTGAAGCTTTCTTT.

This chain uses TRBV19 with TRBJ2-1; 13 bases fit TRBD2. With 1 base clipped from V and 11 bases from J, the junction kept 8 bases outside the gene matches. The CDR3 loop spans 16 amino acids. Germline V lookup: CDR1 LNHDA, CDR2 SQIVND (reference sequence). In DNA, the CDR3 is TGTGCCAGTAGTATAGGGACTAGCGGGAGAAGGGGAAAGCAGTTCTTC. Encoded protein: CASSIGTSGRRGKQFF. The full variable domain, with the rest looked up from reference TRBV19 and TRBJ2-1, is DGGITQSPKYLFRKEGQNVTLSCEQNLNHDAMYWYRQDPGQGLRLIYYSQIVNDFQKGDIAEGYSVSREKKESFPLTVTSAQKNPTAFYLCASSIGTSGRRGKQFFGPGTRLTVL.

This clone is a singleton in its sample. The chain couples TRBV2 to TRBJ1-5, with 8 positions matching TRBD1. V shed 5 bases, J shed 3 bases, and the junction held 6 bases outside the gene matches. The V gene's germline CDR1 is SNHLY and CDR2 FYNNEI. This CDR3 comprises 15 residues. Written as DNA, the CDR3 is TGTGCCAGCAGTAAAAGACAGGGGTTCAATCAGCCCCAGCATTTT. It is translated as CASSKRQGFNQPQHF.

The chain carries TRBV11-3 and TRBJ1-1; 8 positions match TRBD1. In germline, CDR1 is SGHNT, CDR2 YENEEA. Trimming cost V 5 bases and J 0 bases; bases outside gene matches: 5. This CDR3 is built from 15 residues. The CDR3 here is CASSPGTGMNTEAFF. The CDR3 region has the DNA TGTGCCAGCAGCCCTGGGACAGGAATGAACACTGAAGCTTTCTTT.

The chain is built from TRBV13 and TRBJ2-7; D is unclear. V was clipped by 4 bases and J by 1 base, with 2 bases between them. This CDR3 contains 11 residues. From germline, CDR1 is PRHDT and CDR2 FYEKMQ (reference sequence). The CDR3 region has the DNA TGTGCCAGCAGCTCTTCCTACGAGCAGTACTTC. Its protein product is CASSSSYEQYF. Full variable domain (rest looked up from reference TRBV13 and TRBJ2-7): AAGVIQSPRHLIKEKRETATLKCYPIPRHDTVYWYQQGPGQDPQFLISFYEKMQSDKGSIPDRFSAQQFSDYHSELNMSSLELGDSALYFCASSSSYEQYFGPGTRLTVT.